A single sample is the source of the 22 T cell receptor beta chains below, sequenced in a study of blood T cell repertoires in COVID-19. Measured with immunoSEQ multiplex PCR; TCRdb has only the in-frame clones, and not every one. The table shows a few hundred thousand clones, with about 86% occurring only once. Material: peripheral blood. These receptors all come from a man of 80 years or more with acute or convalescent COVID-19.

The chain uses TRBV3-1 (or the pseudogene TRBV3-2) and TRBJ1-1; D is perhaps TRBD1 (6 bases). CDR1 and CDR2 (germline): LGHDT, YNNKEL (reference sequence). V dropped 6 bases and J dropped 9 bases, with 17 bases sitting between them. The CDR3 extends over 13 amino acids. This chain's CDR3 is CASREQGESQAFF. CDR3 DNA: TGTGCCAGCAGGGAACAGGGAGAATCCCAAGCTTTCTTT.

This sequence joins TRBV6-2 or TRBV6-3 and TRBJ1-5, with D unresolved. The CDR3 spans 13 residues. V was shortened by 5 bases and J by 1 base, with 6 bases between the two germline ends. The V gene's germline CDR1 is MNHEY and CDR2 SVGEGT. The CDR3 DNA follows: TGTGCCAGCAGTCTCCTCAGCAATCAGCCCCAGCATTTT. This translates into CASSLLSNQPQHF.

The chain couples TRBV15 to TRBJ1-1; unclear D gene. CDR1 and CDR2 from the germline V gene are LNHNV and YYDKDF (reference sequence). V was trimmed by 6 bases and J by 6 bases, leaving 11 bases between them. CDR3 length: 12 amino acids. CDR3 region: CATREGRAEAFF. CDR3 DNA: TGTGCCACCAGGGAGGGTCGGGCTGAAGCTTTCTTT.

The rearrangement uses TRBV3-1 (or the pseudogene TRBV3-2) and TRBJ1-1; D gene ambiguous. Germline loops: CDR1 LGHDT, CDR2 YNNKEL (reference sequence). With 0 bases removed from V and 0 bases from J, the gap between germline ends came to 20 bases. This CDR3 is 19 amino acids long. The CDR3 spells CASSQDWESPTRLNTEAFF. CDR3 in DNA: TGTGCCAGCAGCCAAGATTGGGAGTCACCCACTCGTTTGAACACTGAAGCTTTCTTT.

The chain links TRBV12-3 or TRBV12-4 to TRBJ2-7, with TRBD1 as a possible D gene (6 bases). V was trimmed by 5 bases and J by 7 bases, leaving 9 bases between them. The CDR3 extends over 11 amino acids. The DNA for the CDR3 is TGTGCCAGCAGTCACGGGACAGAGCAGTACTTC. It codes for CASSHGTEQYF.

This chain uses TRBV6-2 or TRBV6-3 with TRBJ2-1; 12 bases map to TRBD2. The CDR3 is 19 residues long. V dropped 4 bases and J dropped 0; count of bases not matched to a gene: 10. The germline CDR1 and CDR2 sequences are MNHEY and SVGEGT. The DNA for the CDR3 is TGTGCCAGCAGTTCCATGGCTAGCGGGGGGGGGAGCTCCTACAATGAGCAGTTCTTC. Translated, it gives CASSSMASGGGSSYNEQFF.

The rearrangement uses TRBV5-1 and TRBJ2-7; D possibly corresponds to TRBD2 (6 bases). The V and J ends lost 4 bases and 4 bases respectively, with 12 bases between them. Germline V lookup: CDR1 SGHRS, CDR2 YFSETQ. This CDR3 spans 13 amino acids. The CDR3 DNA reads TGCGCCAGCAGCCAGGGACTTCTGTACGAGCAGTACTTC. Its translation: CASSQGLLYEQYF.

The chain is built from TRBV19 and TRBJ1-4, with TRBD1 identical over 8 bases. V gave up 4 bases and J gave up 8 bases; unmatched junction bases: 6. CDR1 and CDR2 from the germline V gene are LNHDA and SQIVND (reference sequence). The CDR3 is 14 amino acids. The CDR3 DNA reads as TGTGCCAGTAGTACTCGGACAGGGAACGAAAAACTGTTTTTT. Translated: CASSTRTGNEKLFF.

This clone showed up just once. This sequence joins TRBV5-8 and TRBJ2-1; possible D gene TRBD1, 5 bases. Germline CDR1 reads SGHTS; CDR2 reads YDEGEE. V was cut by 0 bases and J by 3 bases, with 10 bases left in between. The CDR3 is 15 amino acids. CDR3 DNA: TGTGCCAGCAGCTTGGGAAGACAGAGCTACAATGAGCAGTTCTTC. Translated, it gives CASSLGRQSYNEQFF.

The J gene is TRBJ2-2, the V gene TRBV19, with 10 bases lining up with TRBD1. The CDR3 consists of 16 residues. Germline V gene sequence: CDR1 LNHDA, CDR2 SQIVND (reference sequence). V trimming: 8 bases; J trimming: 5 bases; junction bases outside the gene matches: 11. CDR3 DNA: TGTGCCAGTCGGGACAGGGGAGGAGTTAGGACCGGGGAGCTGTTTTTT. Amino acid sequence: CASRDRGGVRTGELFF.

V gene TRBV6-2 or TRBV6-3 combines with J gene TRBJ2-3, with 10 bases identical to TRBD2. Trimming cost V 0 bases and J 3 bases; bases outside gene matches: 12. Germline V gene sequence: CDR1 MNHEY, CDR2 SVGEGT. This CDR3 region has 19 residues. CDR3 nucleotides: TGTGCCAGCAGTTACTCCACCGGGGCTAGCGGGAGTTTGACAGATACGCAGTATTTT. Protein product: CASSYSTGASGSLTDTQYF.

The chain employs TRBV18 and TRBJ1-4; maybe TRBD1 (6 bases). V was cut by 10 bases and J by 5 bases, with 14 bases left in between. The CDR3 consists of 13 residues. Germline V gene data show CDR1 as KGHSH and CDR2 as LQKENI. The CDR3 coding sequence is TGTGCCACCAGTAGTGGGGGCAATGAAAAACTGTTTTTT. This gives the protein CATSSGGNEKLFF.

This chain connects TRBV11-1 to TRBJ1-1; no definite D call. The V gene's germline CDR1 is SGHAT and CDR2 FQDESV (reference sequence). This CDR3 is built from 12 residues. Trimming stripped 5 bases from V and 6 bases from J, with 10 bases between. The CDR3 reads CASSHRSSEAFF. DNA of the CDR3: TGTGCCAGCAGCCACCGGAGCTCTGAAGCTTTCTTT.

The chain carries TRBV4-2 and TRBJ1-5, with 7 bases aligning to TRBD1. The CDR3 runs 15 residues. Trimming took 1 base from V and 2 from J; bases not matched to a gene: 2. CDR1 is LGHNA, CDR2 YNFKEQ, per germline. The CDR3 DNA reads as TGTGCCAGCAGCCAAGCGGGGACAGGCAATCAGCCCCAGCATTTT. It specifies CASSQAGTGNQPQHF.

The chain combines TRBV5-1 with TRBJ1-6; possibly TRBD1 for D (6 bases). V was trimmed by 0 bases and J by 8 bases, leaving 15 bases between them. This CDR3 contains 16 residues. The germline CDR1 and CDR2 sequences are SGHRS and YFSETQ. This CDR3 reads CASSLARGRGDSPLHF. CDR3 DNA sequence: TGCGCCAGCAGCTTGGCCAGGGGCAGAGGGGATTCACCCCTCCACTTT.

The rearrangement links TRBV6-6 to TRBJ1-4; a possible D gene is TRBD1 (6 bases). The CDR3 has 13 amino acids. Germline V gene data show CDR1 as MNHNY and CDR2 as SVGAGI (reference sequence). Trimming cost V 2 bases and J 9 bases, with 10 bases left between them. The CDR3: CASSYKQGQKLFF. In DNA form, the CDR3 reads TGTGCCAGCAGTTACAAACAGGGTCAAAAACTGTTTTTT.

This chain joins TRBV24-1 and TRBJ2-5; 7 bases fit TRBD2. V shed 4 bases and J 5 bases; nucleotides not matched to a gene: 9. Per germline, CDR1 KGHDR and CDR2 SFDVKD. CDR3 length: 15 residues. The CDR3: CATSDAQLAEETQYF. CDR3 coding DNA: TGTGCCACCAGTGACGCCCAGCTAGCGGAGGAGACCCAGTACTTC.

The chain is built from TRBV4-3 and TRBJ1-1, with 7 bases aligning to TRBD1. Germline V gives CDR1 LGHNA, CDR2 YSLEER. The CDR3 loop spans 16 amino acids. Trimming took 0 bases from V and 1 from J; bases not matched to a gene: 5. The CDR3, as DNA: TGCGCCAGCAGCCAAGATGTGGGACAGCGGAACACTGAAGCTTTCTTT. It encodes CASSQDVGQRNTEAFF.

This chain connects TRBV10-3 to TRBJ1-2, with TRBD1 matching over 9 bases. The CDR3 runs 12 residues. Germline-derived CDR1 and CDR2 are ENHRY and SYGVKD. J gave up 2 bases and V 8 bases, and 0 bases lay outside the gene matches. In DNA form, the CDR3 reads TGTGCCATCGGGACAGGGAACTATGGCTACACCTTC. Encoded protein: CAIGTGNYGYTF.

This clone was found once. This chain joins TRBV19 and TRBJ2-7; TRBD1 matches 8 bases. The germline CDR1 and CDR2 sequences are LNHDA and SQIVND (reference sequence). Trimming removed 8 bases from V and 1 base from J; junction bases left unmatched: 1. This CDR3 region has 12 residues. This chain's CDR3 is CASGDRSYEQYF. CDR3 bases: TGTGCCAGTGGGGACAGGTCCTACGAGCAGTACTTC.

The chain combines TRBV5-4 with TRBJ2-5, with 11 bases identical to TRBD1. Germline V gene lookup returns CDR1 SGHNT and CDR2 YYREEE (reference sequence). The CDR3 has 15 amino acids. V gave up 3 bases and J gave up 5 bases; unmatched junction bases: 6. The CDR3 DNA reads TGTGCCAGCAGCTCTGGACAGGGGGCGCCTGAGACCCAGTACTTC. It is translated as CASSSGQGAPETQYF.

V is TRBV6-2 or TRBV6-3 and J is TRBJ1-2; TRBD1 agrees at 9 bases. The CDR3 extends over 16 amino acids. Unmatched junction bases numbered 4, after V lost 0 bases and J lost 2 bases. Germline V gene lookup returns CDR1 MNHEY and CDR2 SVGEGT. The CDR3 DNA follows: TGTGCCAGCAGTTACTCGAAGGGACAGGGAAACTATGGCTACACCTTC. Translation gives CASSYSKGQGNYGYTF.